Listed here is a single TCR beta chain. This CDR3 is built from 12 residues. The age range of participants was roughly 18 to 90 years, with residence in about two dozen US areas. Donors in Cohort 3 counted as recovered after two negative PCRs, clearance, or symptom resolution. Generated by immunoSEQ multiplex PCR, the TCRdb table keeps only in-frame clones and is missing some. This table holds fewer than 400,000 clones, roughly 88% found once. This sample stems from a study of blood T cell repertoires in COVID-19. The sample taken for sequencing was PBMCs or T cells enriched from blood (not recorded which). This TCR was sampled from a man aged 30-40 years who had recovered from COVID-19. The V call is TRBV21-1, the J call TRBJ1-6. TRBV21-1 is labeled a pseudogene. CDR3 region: CASSALVSPLHF. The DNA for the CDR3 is TGTGCCAGCAGCGCGCTGGTTTCACCCCTCCACTTT.